The 25 T cell receptor beta chains below were found in one sample sequenced in a study of blood T cell repertoires in COVID-19. Some clones are missing from TCRdb's copy, which holds only in-frame ones; the method was immunoSEQ multiplex PCR. This table has around 300,000 clones, approximately 90% appearing once. Sequenced sample: peripheral blood. These TCRs come from a woman between 40 and 55 years old with acute or convalescent COVID-19.

A single count supports this clone. Its ends do not fully match the called genes, so a read error is possible. Other DNA sequences in the same sample also yield this CDR3. The rearrangement links TRBV9 to TRBJ1-2, with a possible D match to TRBD1 (5 bases). The germline gives CDR1 SGDLS, CDR2 YYNGEE. This CDR3 spans 15 amino acids. The CDR3 DNA reads as TGTGCCAGCAGCGTCGTGGGAAGGGGCAGTAATGGTTACACCTTC. Translation gives CASSVVGRGSNGYTF. Together with reference TRBV9 and TRBJ1-2, the CDR3 gives the full variable domain: DSGVTQTPKHLITATGQRVTLRCSPRSGDLSVYWYQQSLDQGLQFLIQYYNGEERAKGNILERFSAQQFPDLHSELNLSSLELGDSALYFCASSVVGRGSNGYTFGSGTRLTVV.

The V and J genes are TRBV2 and TRBJ2-7, with D hard to call. Germline CDR1 and CDR2: SNHLY and FYNNEI. The CDR3 loop spans 14 amino acids. The germline V and J ends were trimmed by 3 bases and 3 bases, with 12 bases remaining between them. The CDR3 sequence is CASSEYRPGYEQYV. DNA for the CDR3: TGTGCCAGCAGTGAGTACCGCCCCGGCTACGAGCAGTACGTC.

The chain couples TRBV19 to TRBJ2-2; 7 nucleotides line up with TRBD1. The CDR3 extends over 15 amino acids. CDR1 is LNHDA and CDR2 is SQIVND in the germline V gene (reference sequence). J gave up 5 bases and V 6 bases, and 9 bases lay outside the gene matches. This CDR3 is CASRIRRDRTGELFF. The CDR3 bases are TGTGCCAGTAGGATCCGCCGGGACAGAACCGGGGAGCTGTTTTTT.

Only one count was recorded for this clone. The genes are TRBV7-2 and TRBJ2-5; D is unresolved. Trimming cost V 0 bases and J 4 bases, with 9 bases left between them. The CDR3 has 14 residues. Germline V gene sequence: CDR1 SGHTA, CDR2 FQGNSA. The CDR3 sequence: CASSLAGHSETQYF. DNA of the CDR3: TGTGCCAGCAGCTTAGCGGGCCACTCAGAGACCCAGTACTTC.

This chain links TRBV19 with TRBJ1-5, with D perhaps matching TRBD1 (6 bases). Germline lookup yields CDR1 LNHDA and CDR2 SQIVND (reference sequence). CDR3 size: 16 residues. The V and J ends lost 2 bases and 0 bases respectively, with 11 bases between them. The chain's CDR3 is CASSIIQGYSNQPQHF. CDR3 DNA sequence: TGTGCCAGTAGTATAATACAGGGATATAGCAATCAGCCCCAGCATTTT.

J is TRBJ2-2 and V is TRBV5-1, with 9 bases matching TRBD2. CDR3 size: 15 residues. The trim removed 5 bases at V and 5 bases at J, leaving 7 bases unmatched. The germline V gene encodes CDR1 SGHRS and CDR2 YFSETQ. Written as DNA, the CDR3 is TGCGCCAGCAGTCGTCAGCGGGGGGCGACCGGGGAGCTGTTTTTT. It codes for CASSRQRGATGELFF.

This chain uses TRBV7-8 with TRBJ1-1; the match to TRBD1 covers 8 bases. V lost 0 bases and J lost 1; bases outside the gene matches: 4. Per the germline V gene, CDR1 is SGHVS and CDR2 is FQNEAQ. The length of the CDR3 is 16 residues. CDR3 in DNA: TGTGCCAGCAGCTTAGCGAACAGGGGGGCGAACACTGAAGCTTTCTTT. Translated: CASSLANRGANTEAFF. Full variable domain (rest looked up from reference TRBV7-8 and TRBJ1-1): GAGVSQSPRYKVAKRGQDVALRCDPISGHVSLFWYQQALGQGPEFLTYFQNEAQLDKSGLPSDRFFAERPEGSVSTLKIQRTQQEDSAVYLCASSLANRGANTEAFFGQGTRLTVV.

This clone occurred once. The chain uses TRBV10-2 and TRBJ2-5; no firm D call. This CDR3 spans 13 amino acids. V was pared by 2 bases and J by 5 bases, with 9 bases between. Germline V lookup: CDR1 WSHSY, CDR2 SAAADI. The CDR3, as DNA: TGCGCCAGCAGTGAGGCCCTGGGCGAGACCCAGTACTTC. It is translated as CASSEALGETQYF.

This clone was found once. The chain combines TRBV2 with TRBJ2-1, with D possibly TRBD2 on 6 matching bases. Per germline, CDR1 SNHLY and CDR2 FYNNEI. Trimming pared 4 bases from V and 7 bases from J, leaving 20 bases between. The CDR3 extends over 16 amino acids. Here the CDR3 DNA reads TGTGCCAGCAGTGGGGTGGAGGGGAATCAGGGAAATGAGCAGTTCTTC. Encoded protein: CASSGVEGNQGNEQFF.

J is TRBJ1-1 and V is TRBV10-3; TRBD1 matches 10 bases. Trimming at V came to 6 bases and at J to 4 bases, leaving 11 bases not matched to a gene. CDR3 size: 16 residues. Germline lookup yields CDR1 ENHRY and CDR2 SYGVKD. The CDR3 DNA follows: TGTGCCATCAGGGACGGGACAGGGGAAATGAGCACTGAAGCTTTCTTT. It specifies CAIRDGTGEMSTEAFF.

The chain joins TRBV4-1 to TRBJ1-5; no reliable D call. This CDR3 has 13 amino acids. The V gene's germline CDR1 is MGHRA and CDR2 YSYEKL. The germline V and J ends were trimmed by 1 base and 4 bases, with 5 bases remaining between them. CDR3 sequence reads: CASSQARNQPQHF. The CDR3 DNA sequence: TGCGCCAGCAGCCAAGCTCGGAATCAGCCCCAGCATTTT.

The chain's CDR3 is CASSFLDRVTEAFF. For the CDR3, the DNA is TGTGCCAGCAGCTTTTTGGACAGGGTAACCGAAGCTTTCTTT. The chain has TRBV5-6 and TRBJ1-1, with 8 bases fitting TRBD1. The germline CDR1 and CDR2 sequences are SGHDT and YYEEEE. The CDR3 consists of 14 residues. J lost 8 bases, V lost 2 bases, and 8 bases had no gene match.

This clone occurred once. The chain joins TRBV9 to TRBJ2-5, with 15 bases lining up with TRBD2. The germline CDR1 and CDR2 sequences are SGDLS and YYNGEE. There are 18 residues in the CDR3. After removal of 3 bases from V and 4 bases from J, the junction contained 10 bases not matched to a gene. The CDR3 protein is CASSDPGLAGGGGETQYF. Written as DNA, the CDR3 is TGTGCCAGCAGCGACCCGGGACTAGCGGGGGGAGGGGGAGAGACCCAGTACTTC. The complete variable domain, with remaining parts taken from reference TRBV9 and TRBJ2-5, reads DSGVTQTPKHLITATGQRVTLRCSPRSGDLSVYWYQQSLDQGLQFLIQYYNGEERAKGNILERFSAQQFPDLHSELNLSSLELGDSALYFCASSDPGLAGGGGETQYFGPGTRLLVL.

The chain joins TRBV5-5 to TRBJ1-1; tentatively, D is TRBD1 (5 bases). The CDR3 is made up of 12 amino acids. Germline-derived CDR1 and CDR2 are SGHKS and YYEKEE (reference sequence). The V gene lost 4 bases and the J gene lost 8 bases, with 12 bases spanning the gap. The chain's CDR3 is CASSARHREAFF. CDR3 nucleotides: TGTGCCAGCAGCGCCCGACACAGGGAAGCTTTCTTT.

Here the CDR3 DNA reads TGTGCTAGTGGTTTGTCGGGGGCCGGGGAGCTGTTTTTT. Translation gives CASGLSGAGELFF. The chain carries TRBV12-5 and TRBJ2-2; the D gene is possibly TRBD2 (6 bases). V shed 2 bases and J shed 6 bases, with 7 bases lying between them. Germline CDR1 is LGHNT and CDR2 is FRNRAP. The CDR3 is 13 residues long.

This clone was detected only a few times. The chain has TRBV7-9 and TRBJ1-1, with D unclear. Trimming pared 2 bases from V and 11 bases from J, leaving 12 bases between. The CDR3 is 12 amino acids. Germline assignment: CDR1 SEHNR and CDR2 FQNEAQ (reference sequence). DNA for the CDR3: TGTGCCAGCAGCTTAATCGACCGAGGGGCTTTCTTT. This translates into CASSLIDRGAFF.

The V call is TRBV27, the J call TRBJ1-5, with a weak D call TRBD1 (5 bases). Germline CDR1 and CDR2: MNHEY and SMNVEV (reference sequence). The CDR3 totals 15 residues. Trimming left V 2 bases short and J 1 base short, with 9 bases between. The CDR3 here is CASSLTGVSNQPQHF. The CDR3 coding sequence is TGTGCCAGCAGTTTAACGGGGGTAAGCAATCAGCCCCAGCATTTT.

J is TRBJ1-6 and V is TRBV14; 7 positions match TRBD1. Trimming cost V 6 bases and J 11 bases; bases outside gene matches: 10. The CDR3 extends over 14 amino acids. CDR1 and CDR2 from the germline V gene are SGHDN and FVKESK. The CDR3 DNA sequence: TGTGCCAGCAGTCTAGGGGTGGGGACAGCACCCCTCCACTTT. Protein product: CASSLGVGTAPLHF.

The chain has TRBV7-9 and TRBJ2-4; 10 positions match TRBD1. From germline, CDR1 is SEHNR and CDR2 FQNEAQ (reference sequence). J gave up 7 bases and V 6 bases, and 6 bases lay outside the gene matches. The CDR3 consists of 14 residues. The CDR3 DNA reads TGTGCCAGCAGTAATGACAGGGGGCATAACATTCAGTACTTC. Its protein product is CASSNDRGHNIQYF.

This sequence joins TRBV2 and TRBJ1-2; TRBD1 matches 9 bases. Germline V gene lookup returns CDR1 SNHLY and CDR2 FYNNEI. The V gene end was trimmed by 11 bases and the J gene end by 6 bases; junction bases not matched to a gene: 10. The CDR3 consists of 13 residues. DNA for the CDR3: TGTGCCGAGGGTACAGGGGGCGCGGATGGCTACACCTTC. Translating gives CAEGTGGADGYTF. Complete variable domain (other parts from reference TRBV2 and TRBJ1-2): EPEVTQTPSHQVTQMGQEVILRCVPISNHLYFYWYRQILGQKVEFLVSFYNNEISEKSEIFDDQFSVERPDGSNFTLKIRSTKLEDSAMYFCAEGTGGADGYTFGSGTRLTVV.

This sequence joins TRBV28 and TRBJ2-3; TRBD2 might be the D (5 bases). The CDR3 is 16 residues long. The V end was cut by 5 bases, the J end by 0 bases, with 15 bases between. Germline assignment: CDR1 MDHEN and CDR2 SYDVKM. The DNA for the CDR3 is TGTGCCAGCAGTAAAAGCGGTAACACTAGCACAGATACGCAGTATTTT. Translating it yields CASSKSGNTSTDTQYF.

This clone appeared once. The chain joins TRBV2 to TRBJ1-4, with 10 nucleotides matching TRBD1. CDR1 SNHLY and CDR2 FYNNEI come from the germline V gene. V shed 3 bases and J 6 bases; nucleotides not matched to a gene: 1. There are 14 residues in the CDR3. CDR3 sequence (DNA): TGTGCCAGCAGTGAGGACAGGGGGGATGAAAAACTGTTTTTT. Translated, it gives CASSEDRGDEKLFF.

The chain combines TRBV11-3 with TRBJ1-1; maybe TRBD1 (5 bases). Germline CDR1 is SGHNT and CDR2 is YENEEA. The CDR3 has 15 residues. V was clipped by 1 base and J by 5 bases, with 14 bases between them. CDR3 amino acids: CASSLGRQGYTEAFF. The CDR3 DNA reads as TGTGCCAGCAGCTTAGGCCGGCAGGGATATACTGAAGCTTTCTTT. Supplemented by reference TRBV11-3 and TRBJ1-1, the full variable domain reads EAGVVQSPRYKIIEKKQPVAFWCNPISGHNTLYWYLQNLGQGPELLIRYENEEAVDDSQLPKDRFSAERLKGVDSTLKIQPAELGDSAVYLCASSLGRQGYTEAFFGQGTRLTVV.

The V call is TRBV2, the J call TRBJ1-2, with TRBD1 matching 9 bases. The CDR3 consists of 14 residues. Losses at the gene ends were 5 bases for V and 6 bases for J; bases not matched to a gene: 7. CDR1 and CDR2 from the germline V gene are SNHLY and FYNNEI. The CDR3 DNA reads as TGTGCCAGCAGTTTAATGGGACAGGGACATGGCTACACCTTC. Translation gives CASSLMGQGHGYTF.

This CDR3 reads CASSKGWVLGDTIYF. The CDR3 bases are TGTGCCAGCAGCAAAGGGTGGGTTTTGGGAGACACCATATATTTT. The V call is TRBV21-1, the J call TRBJ1-3. TRBV21-1 is recorded as a pseudogene. The CDR3 totals 15 residues.